The 30 T cell receptor beta chains in this list originate from one sample, sequenced in a study of CD8 T cells in ankylosing spondylitis (dated by TCRdb to 2016 to 2017). Library construction relied on 5' RACE. The sequencer was an Illumina HiSeq 2500. In-frame beta chains were kept once TCRdb had trimmed the public reads at Q25 with fastp and called clones with MiXCR. Each record represents a unique CDR3 protein, reported with the most common genes and DNA among its rows. The sample table holds about 360,000 distinct CDR3 sequences, of which more than 20% were seen once. The ten largest make up around 14% of the sample. Sample: blood, either unsorted or a sorted T cell fraction (not recorded which). All receptors come from a male donor with ankylosing spondylitis or in good health (not recorded which).

This clonotype came up many times. The chain joins TRBV29-1 to TRBJ2-3; unclear D gene. V was clipped by 7 bases and J by 4 bases, with 9 bases between them. The germline gives CDR1 SQVTM, CDR2 ANQGSEA. The CDR3 is 11 residues long. The CDR3 is CSATASDTQYF. The CDR3 DNA sequence: TGCAGCGCCACCGCATCAGATACGCAGTATTTT.

The CDR3 loop is CASSSGRGNTEAFF. The DNA of the CDR3 is TGTGCCAGCAGTTCGGGGCGAGGGAACACTGAAGCTTTCTTT. The chain is built from TRBV12-3 or TRBV12-4 and TRBJ1-1; weak D call: TRBD1 (5 bases). The CDR3 totals 14 residues. V gave up 4 bases and J gave up 1 base, with 10 bases separating them.

This clonotype turned up a few times. The rearrangement links TRBV4-1 to TRBJ2-7; TRBD2 is a possible D gene (6 bases). The V end lost 1 base, the J end lost 3 bases, and 13 bases lay between the germline ends. Germline CDR1 MGHRA, CDR2 YSYEKL. The CDR3 has 15 amino acids. The CDR3 loop reads CASSQVEGWNYEQYF. CDR3 nucleotides: TGCGCCAGCAGCCAAGTGGAGGGGTGGAACTACGAGCAGTACTTC.

V usage is TRBV6-5 and J usage is TRBJ2-1, with 13 bases lining up with TRBD2. Trimming cost V 2 bases and J 8 bases; bases outside gene matches: 6. The CDR3 runs 16 residues. Germline V lookup: CDR1 MNHEY, CDR2 SVGAGI. CDR3 nucleotide sequence: TGTGCCAGCAGTTACAGTGGGACTAGCGGGGCGGATGAGCAGTTCTTC. As protein: CASSYSGTSGADEQFF.

The chain has TRBV12-3 or TRBV12-4 and TRBJ2-3; a possible D gene is TRBD1 (6 bases). CDR3 length: 14 residues. Deletions cut 6 bases from V and 6 bases from J, with 16 bases between. The CDR3 reads CASSQTNREDTQYF. The DNA of the CDR3 is TGTGCCAGCAGCCAGACCAACAGGGAGGATACGCAGTATTTT.

The chain's CDR3 is CASSRPGTSGGEDTQYF. The CDR3 coding sequence is TGTGCCAGCAGTCGACCCGGGACTAGCGGGGGTGAAGATACGCAGTATTTT. The J gene is TRBJ2-3, the V gene TRBV6-2 or TRBV6-3; 14 bases are a match to TRBD2. Germline V lookup: CDR1 MNHEY, CDR2 SVGEGT. The junction had 9 bases not matched to a gene; V was cut back by 5 bases and J by 5 bases. There are 17 residues in the CDR3.

Points on this clonotype: A much larger clonotype is one base distant, so this may be a read error. The chain links TRBV29-1 to TRBJ2-3; D uncertain. This CDR3 comprises 13 residues. Deletions cut 4 bases from V and 4 bases from J, with 12 bases between. Germline loops: CDR1 SQVTM, CDR2 ANQGSEA. CDR3 sequence (DNA): TGCAGCGTTGCCGGTCCCAACGCAGATACGCAGTATTTT. This sequence encodes CSVAGPNADTQYF.

The gene calls are TRBV7-8 and TRBJ2-1, with D possibly TRBD2 on 6 matching bases. CDR1 and CDR2 (germline): SGHVS, FQNEAQ. The germline V and J ends were trimmed by 5 bases and 1 base, with 15 bases remaining between them. The CDR3 has 16 residues. The CDR3 DNA sequence: TGTGCCAGCAGCCCCGGGGACTCGATATCCTACAATGAGCAGTTCTTC. Amino acid sequence: CASSPGDSISYNEQFF.

This chain uses TRBV2 with TRBJ2-1; no clear D. Germline CDR1 reads SNHLY; CDR2 reads FYNNEI. CDR3 length: 12 amino acids. V shed 4 bases and J shed 8 bases, with 9 bases lying between them. CDR3 in DNA: TGTGCCAGCAGTGCCCGACACGATGAGCAGTTCTTC. Its protein is CASSARHDEQFF.

The J gene is TRBJ2-1, the V gene TRBV5-6; the D is unclear. V was cut by 1 base and J by 2 bases, with 10 bases left in between. The CDR3 covers 15 residues. Germline-derived CDR1 and CDR2 are SGHDT and YYEEEE. CDR3 region: CASSLLRTTYNEQFF. The CDR3 DNA is TGTGCCAGCAGCTTGTTGCGGACCACCTACAATGAGCAGTTCTTC.

This chain uses TRBV27 with TRBJ2-3; D not resolved. V was clipped by 0 bases and J by 7 bases, with 8 bases between them. Per the germline V gene, CDR1 is MNHEY and CDR2 is SMNVEV (reference sequence). The CDR3 is 13 residues long. CDR3 protein: CASSLSMTHTQYF. The CDR3 DNA sequence: TGTGCCAGCAGTTTATCCATGACTCATACGCAGTATTTT.

At least ten counts were recorded for this clonotype. The chain couples TRBV5-6 to TRBJ2-1; D unclear. Per germline, CDR1 SGHDT and CDR2 YYEEEE. The V end lost 4 bases, the J end lost 5 bases, and 7 bases lay between the germline ends. The CDR3 is 12 amino acids. The CDR3 reads CASSPTNNEQFF. The CDR3 nucleotides are TGTGCCAGCAGCCCGACCAACAATGAGCAGTTCTTC.

The chain uses TRBV6-4 and TRBJ2-1, with D unclear. The germline V gene encodes CDR1 MRHNA and CDR2 SNTAGT. The CDR3 totals 9 residues. The CDR3 DNA sequence: TGTGGACCCGGCAATGAGCAGTTCTTC. It is translated as CGPGNEQFF.

In this sample, this clonotype turned up many times. V and J are TRBV20-1 and TRBJ2-5, with 10 nucleotides matching TRBD2. CDR3 size: 16 residues. Per the germline V gene, CDR1 is DFQATT and CDR2 is SNEGSKA (reference sequence). Trimming at V came to 0 bases and at J to 1 base, leaving 5 bases not matched to a gene. CDR3 residues: CSARDWTSGLQETQYF. CDR3 in DNA: TGCAGTGCTAGAGATTGGACTAGCGGACTCCAAGAGACCCAGTACTTC.

CDR3 DNA: TGCAGCGTTGTGACCCGGAGCTCCTACGAGCAGTACTTC. Translation gives CSVVTRSSYEQYF. The V gene is TRBV29-1, the J gene TRBJ2-7, with D unresolved. The V and J ends lost 4 bases and 0 bases respectively, with 10 bases between them. In germline, CDR1 is SQVTM, CDR2 ANQGSEA. The CDR3 is 13 amino acids.

This chain connects TRBV11-2 to TRBJ2-3, with TRBD1 matching 7 bases. This CDR3 region has 15 residues. The germline V gene encodes CDR1 SGHAT and CDR2 FQNNGV. The junction had 3 bases not matched to a gene; V was cut back by 3 bases and J by 0 bases. The CDR3 loop reads CASSFGDRSTDTQYF. DNA of the CDR3: TGTGCCAGCAGCTTCGGGGACAGAAGCACAGATACGCAGTATTTT.

The chain employs TRBV7-9 and TRBJ1-4; no definite D call. From germline, CDR1 is SEHNR and CDR2 FQNEAQ (reference sequence). V lost 2 bases, J lost 5 bases, and 9 bases lay in between. The CDR3 spans 14 residues. This chain's CDR3 is CASSLYGGNEKLFF. In nucleotides, the CDR3 is TGTGCCAGCAGCTTATACGGTGGGAATGAAAAACTGTTTTTT.

This clonotype was picked up a small number of times. J is TRBJ2-1 and V is TRBV5-4; D unresolved. Germline CDR1 reads SGHNT; CDR2 reads YYREEE (reference sequence). The CDR3 is 16 amino acids. The ends were cut back, 0 bases at V and 0 bases at J, with 10 bases in the middle. The CDR3 DNA reads as TGTGCCAGCAGCTTGGCAGGTTTTTCCTCCTACAATGAGCAGTTCTTC. This sequence encodes CASSLAGFSSYNEQFF.

V and J are TRBV29-1 and TRBJ1-5; 9 bases map to TRBD1. The CDR3 loop spans 13 amino acids. With V trimmed by 5 bases and J by 5 bases, 4 bases remained unmatched. CDR1 is SQVTM, CDR2 ANQGSEA, per germline. Here the CDR3 reads CSVRTGVDQPQHF. As DNA, the CDR3 is TGCAGCGTTCGGACAGGGGTTGATCAGCCCCAGCATTTT.

The V gene is TRBV4-1, the J gene TRBJ2-7; 12 bases fit TRBD2. Germline CDR1 reads MGHRA; CDR2 reads YSYEKL. CDR3 length: 17 amino acids. V lost 0 bases, J lost 5 bases, and 8 bases stayed unmatched. CDR3 coding DNA: TGCGCCAGCAGCCAAGATATGTCTAGCGGGGGGGGTGACGAGCAGTACTTC. Amino acids: CASSQDMSSGGGDEQYF.

This clonotype was counted only a few times. V gene TRBV10-3 combines with J gene TRBJ2-7; the D is unclear. V lost 3 bases and J lost 3, with 15 bases in between. Germline V lookup: CDR1 ENHRY, CDR2 SYGVKD. This CDR3 is built from 15 residues. As DNA, the CDR3 is TGTGCCATCAGTGACCTAAAACGGATTAACTACGAGCAGTACTTC. This encodes CAISDLKRINYEQYF.

The chain couples TRBV29-1 to TRBJ2-3; no firm D call. Trimming stripped 1 base from V and 2 bases from J, with 7 bases between. The germline CDR1 and CDR2 sequences are SQVTM and ANQGSEA. The CDR3 is made up of 13 amino acids. CDR3 loop: CSVEGGYTDTQYF. CDR3 nucleotide sequence: TGCAGCGTTGAAGGAGGCTACACAGATACGCAGTATTTT.

The chain combines TRBV7-8 with TRBJ1-1; the D is unclear. Germline values: CDR1 SGHVS, CDR2 FQNEAQ. V was pared by 2 bases and J by 1 base, with 8 bases between. CDR3 length: 14 residues. The CDR3 region has the DNA TGTGCCAGCAGCTTACAGGCTCCGAACACTGAAGCTTTCTTT. Its protein product is CASSLQAPNTEAFF.

The rearrangement links TRBV12-3 or TRBV12-4 to TRBJ2-7; tentatively, D is TRBD1 or TRBD2 (5 bases each). With 6 bases removed from V and 2 bases from J, the gap between germline ends came to 11 bases. The CDR3 consists of 13 residues. The CDR3 is CASRTRDAYEQYF. CDR3 DNA sequence: TGTGCCAGCAGGACCCGGGACGCCTACGAGCAGTACTTC.

The chain has TRBV7-3 and TRBJ2-6; D gene unclear. In germline, CDR1 is SGHTA, CDR2 FQGTGA. Trimming cost V 5 bases and J 0 bases, with 14 bases left between them. This CDR3 spans 17 amino acids. CDR3 amino acids: CASSPHRRSSGANVLTF. CDR3 DNA: TGTGCCAGCAGCCCCCACCGACGGAGCTCTGGGGCCAACGTCCTGACTTTC.

This clonotype has only a few counts. The chain combines TRBV12-3 or TRBV12-4 with TRBJ1-1; 9 nucleotides match TRBD1. After removal of 5 bases from V and 6 bases from J, the junction contained 10 bases not matched to a gene. The CDR3 runs to 15 residues. The CDR3 nucleotides are TGTGCCAGCAGTCGAACAGAAACAGGGGGCGCTGAAGCTTTCTTT. This sequence encodes CASSRTETGGAEAFF.

The chain uses TRBV5-6 and TRBJ2-1, with D unresolved. The CDR3 is made up of 14 amino acids. Germline loops: CDR1 SGHDT, CDR2 YYEEEE. Deletions cut 5 bases from V and 5 bases from J, with 14 bases between. In nucleotides, the CDR3 is TGTGCCAGCAGACCCGGTGAATCGAACAATGAGCAGTTCTTC. As protein: CASRPGESNNEQFF.

This clonotype was detected many times. The chain has TRBV29-1 and TRBJ2-5; 10 nucleotides match TRBD2. CDR3 length equals 15 residues. J was trimmed by 5 bases and V by 2 bases; bases with no gene match: 8. Germline lookup yields CDR1 SQVTM and CDR2 ANQGSEA. The CDR3 here is CSVEPRLAGEETQYF. CDR3 nucleotide sequence: TGCAGCGTTGAACCCCGGCTAGCGGGGGAGGAGACCCAGTACTTC. The whole variable domain, remainder taken from reference TRBV29-1 and TRBJ2-5, is SAVISQKPSRDICQRGTSLTIQCQVDSQVTMMFWYRQQPGQSLTLIATANQGSEATYESGFVIDKFPISRPNLTFSTLTVSNMSPEDSSIYLCSVEPRLAGEETQYFGPGTRLLVL.

This clonotype occurred a few times. The chain recombines TRBV20-1 with TRBJ2-1, with 8 bases lining up with TRBD2. Per germline, CDR1 DFQATT and CDR2 SNEGSKA (reference sequence). The CDR3 length is 16 residues. V dropped 2 bases and J dropped 7; count of bases not matched to a gene: 13. CDR3 amino acids: CSARHPGERGYNEQFF. The CDR3 coding sequence is TGCAGTGCTAGACACCCTGGGGAGCGGGGGTATAATGAGCAGTTCTTC.

The V gene is TRBV25-1, the J gene TRBJ2-7; tentatively, D is TRBD1 (5 bases). Deletions cut 3 bases from V and 1 base from J, with 7 bases between. This CDR3 is built from 13 residues. Germline CDR1 is MGHDK and CDR2 is SYGVNS. Here the CDR3 reads CASSETESYEQYF. For the CDR3, the DNA is TGTGCCAGCAGTGAGACAGAATCCTACGAGCAGTACTTC.